These 15 T cell receptor beta chains came from one sample sequenced in a study of cytomegalovirus exposure and HLA in healthy donors (dated 2017 in TCRdb). To prepare the library, the immunoSEQ multiplex PCR assay was applied. The multiplex PCR relied on a mix of 60 forward primers for TCR Vbeta segments and 13 reverse primers for TCR Jbeta segments. Not all clones reach the TCRdb copy of this immuneACCESS table, which keeps in-frame sequences only. Checked studies attribute under half of the gap to unresolved V genes and leave the rest unexplained. The sample table lists about 120,000 clones, 80% of them with a count of one. The ten largest clonotypes hold more than 8% of the sample. Sequencing was performed on PBMCs. The receptors were sampled from a female donor in good health and CMV-seropositive.

About this clone itself: One end of the junction varies from germline; a read error may be responsible. The chain is built from TRBV7-9 and TRBJ2-7; tentatively, D is TRBD1 or TRBD2 (5 bases each). The germline V gene encodes CDR1 SEHNR and CDR2 FQNEAQ (reference sequence). The CDR3 loop spans 16 amino acids. In nucleotides, the CDR3 is TGTTCCAGCGGAGTCGGGTCAGGGCCTCAAGGCTACGAGCAGTACTTC. This translates into CSSGVGSGPQGYEQYF.

This clone came up once. The chain carries TRBV29-1 and TRBJ2-3, with a possible D match to TRBD2 (5 bases). CDR3 length: 15 amino acids. CDR1 is SQVTM and CDR2 is ANQGSEA in the germline V gene. Trimming removed 1 base from V and 1 base from J, with 12 bases in between. The CDR3 spells CSVEVMGRGTDTQYF. The CDR3 DNA reads TGCAGCGTTGAAGTGATGGGGAGAGGCACAGATACGCAGTATTTT.

The chain carries TRBV10-3 and TRBJ2-3; 11 nucleotides agree with TRBD2. The CDR3 covers 16 residues. Germline CDR1 ENHRY, CDR2 SYGVKD. J lost 3 bases, V lost 2 bases, and 4 bases had no gene match. This chain's CDR3 is CAISEPLAGGTDTQYF. In nucleotides, the CDR3 is TGTGCCATCAGTGAGCCTCTAGCGGGGGGAACAGATACGCAGTATTTT.

The chain combines TRBV2 with TRBJ1-2, with D possibly matching TRBD1 (6 bases). The V end lost 1 base, the J end lost 4 bases, and 10 bases lay between the germline ends. Germline CDR1 reads SNHLY; CDR2 reads FYNNEI. This CDR3 region has 14 residues. CDR3 amino acids: CASSEGWGLYGYTF. The CDR3 DNA reads as TGTGCCAGCAGTGAAGGGTGGGGGCTCTATGGCTACACCTTC.

CDR3 in amino acids: CASRRLLMEEAFF. The CDR3 DNA follows: TGTGCCAGCAGGAGACTCCTAATGGAGGAAGCTTTCTTT. The chain is built from TRBV6-1 and TRBJ1-1, with D unclear. The CDR3 length is 13 residues. Germline-derived CDR1 and CDR2 are MNHNS and SASEGT. Trimming stripped 6 bases from V and 8 bases from J, with 16 bases between.

The V gene is TRBV7-2, the J gene TRBJ2-5; TRBD2 agrees at 7 bases. Germline V gives CDR1 SGHTA, CDR2 FQGNSA. With V trimmed by 5 bases and J by 1 base, 7 bases remained unmatched. The CDR3 sequence is 15 residues long. CDR3 in amino acids: CASSPPRGVQETQYF. CDR3 bases: TGTGCCAGCAGCCCACCTCGGGGGGTCCAAGAGACCCAGTACTTC.

A few counts support this clone. V gene TRBV6-1 combines with J gene TRBJ1-2; D gene unclear. Trimming removed 2 bases from V and 9 bases from J, with 13 bases in between. CDR1 is MNHNS and CDR2 is SASEGT in the germline V gene. The CDR3 consists of 13 residues. CDR3 coding DNA: TGTGCCAGCAGTGAATTAGGCGGGATGAGCTACACCTTC. Protein sequence: CASSELGGMSYTF.

V usage is TRBV7-6 and J usage is TRBJ1-1, with D tentatively TRBD1 (6 bases). Per the germline V gene, CDR1 is SGHVS and CDR2 is FNYEAQ. Trimming took 2 bases from V and 0 from J, leaving 10 bases between them. The CDR3 has 15 amino acids. This CDR3 is CASSLYRDMNTEAFF. CDR3 nucleotide sequence: TGTGCCAGCAGCTTATACAGGGACATGAACACTGAAGCTTTCTTT.

This clone turned up a few times. The rearrangement links TRBV6-5 to TRBJ1-2, with 9 bases matching TRBD1. V shed 5 bases and J 5 bases; nucleotides not matched to a gene: 6. This CDR3 is 14 amino acids long. The germline CDR1 and CDR2 sequences are MNHEY and SVGAGI. CDR3 DNA: TGTGCCAGCAGTAGAGACAGGGGGAATTATGGCTACACCTTC. This sequence encodes CASSRDRGNYGYTF.

V usage is TRBV6-5 and J usage is TRBJ2-7, with D tentatively TRBD1 (6 bases). The V gene lost 6 bases and the J gene lost 3 bases, with 9 bases spanning the gap. The CDR3 sequence is 12 residues long. Germline V lookup: CDR1 MNHEY, CDR2 SVGAGI. CDR3 nucleotides: TGTGCCAGCAGGACACAGGGCTACGAGCAGTACTTC. It translates to CASRTQGYEQYF.

This clone has just one count. CDR3 coding DNA: TGTGCCAGCTCACCACCGGGACAGGGATACGAAAAACTGTTTTTT. The encoded protein is CASSPPGQGYEKLFF. The chain employs TRBV18 and TRBJ1-4, with 9 bases matching TRBD1. With 0 bases clipped from V and 8 bases from J, the junction kept 4 bases outside the gene matches. The CDR3 sequence is 15 residues long. Germline V lookup: CDR1 KGHSH, CDR2 LQKENI.

The chain has TRBV19 and TRBJ2-7; D possibly corresponds to TRBD1 (5 bases). Trimming removed 1 base at V and 3 bases at J, with 7 bases between. The CDR3 runs 13 residues. In germline, CDR1 is LNHDA, CDR2 SQIVND (reference sequence). The CDR3 DNA sequence: TGTGCCAGTAGTATAGGACAGCTCTACGAGCAGTACTTC. It specifies CASSIGQLYEQYF.

The chain has TRBV30 and TRBJ1-1, with a weak D call TRBD1 (5 bases). V lost 3 bases, J lost 4 bases, and 12 bases lay in between. The V gene's germline CDR1 is GTSNPN and CDR2 SVGIG (reference sequence). CDR3 length equals 13 residues. Written as DNA, the CDR3 is TGTGCCTGGAGCCCCGACAGACTCACTGAAGCTTTCTTT. This sequence encodes CAWSPDRLTEAFF.

The V and J genes are TRBV10-3 and TRBJ1-2, with D uncertain. Trimming removed 4 bases from V and 3 bases from J, with 12 bases in between. Germline lookup yields CDR1 ENHRY and CDR2 SYGVKD. The CDR3 runs to 14 residues. This CDR3 is CAISGVGVYYGYTF. CDR3 nucleotides: TGTGCCATCAGTGGCGTCGGGGTTTACTATGGCTACACCTTC.

With regard to this clone: The same CDR3 arises from other DNA sequences in this sample as well. The chain links TRBV30 to TRBJ1-6, with TRBD1 matching 7 bases. The CDR3 has 16 residues. Germline CDR1 reads GTSNPN; CDR2 reads SVGIG (reference sequence). Unmatched junction bases numbered 14, after V lost 5 bases and J lost 7 bases. The CDR3 sequence is CAWRRTGYNQNSPLHF. For the CDR3, the DNA is TGTGCCTGGCGCCGGACAGGCTATAACCAAAATTCACCCCTCCACTTT.